The rows below give T cell receptor beta chains drawn from one sample of a study of blood T cell repertoires in COVID-19. Profiling relied on immunoSEQ multiplex PCR, and the TCRdb table lists in-frame clones only, not all of them. The sample includes 60,000 to 85,000 clones, roughly 70% of them seen just once. Sequencing input: peripheral blood. The receptors were gathered from a human donor with acute or convalescent COVID-19. The donor label of this sample is uncertain. CDR3s include the opening cysteine and the closing phenylalanine or tryptophan. The D gene is left open where the match is weak. Expanded clones are given a class, and other clones once, few, many or no size at all.

CDR3nt: TGTGCCAGCAGCCAAGATCTACGGGACTTCAATCAGCCCCAGCATTTT
CDR3aa: CASSQDLRDFNQPQHF
d_gene: .
v_gene: TRBV4-2
abundance: .
j_gene: TRBJ1-5

CDR3nt: TGTGCCAGGTTTAGGGACAGCGGCTCTGATTCACCCCTCCACTTT
CDR3aa: CARFRDSGSDSPLHF
d_gene: TRBD1
v_gene: TRBV2
abundance: .
j_gene: TRBJ1-6

CDR3nt: TGCAGTGCTGCAGGGGAACATGGCTACACCTTC
CDR3aa: CSAAGEHGYTF
d_gene: .
v_gene: TRBV20-1
abundance: .
j_gene: TRBJ1-2

CDR3nt: TGTGCCAGTAGTAGAACTAGCGGGACAAGCTACGAGCAGTACTTC
CDR3aa: CASSRTSGTSYEQYF
d_gene: TRBD2
v_gene: TRBV19
abundance: .
j_gene: TRBJ2-7

CDR3nt: TGTGCCAGCAGCCCCGGACTAGCGCCGGATACGCAGTTCTTC
CDR3aa: CASSPGLAPDTQFF
d_gene: TRBD2
v_gene: TRBV7-8
abundance: .
j_gene: TRBJ2-1

CDR3nt: TGTGCCAGCGTAGGACAGGGGGCTGGCACCGGGGAGCTGTTTTTT
CDR3aa: CASVGQGAGTGELFF
d_gene: TRBD1
v_gene: TRBV28
abundance: .
j_gene: TRBJ2-2

CDR3nt: TGTGCCAGCAGTTACCCTCCTTCCGGGACACAAGAGACCCAGTACTTC
CDR3aa: CASSYPPSGTQETQYF
d_gene: .
v_gene: TRBV6-6
abundance: once
j_gene: TRBJ2-5

CDR3nt: TGTGCCAGCAACCCCGGGACAGGGTTCACTGAAGCTTTCTTT
CDR3aa: CASNPGTGFTEAFF
d_gene: TRBD1
v_gene: TRBV6-5
abundance: .
j_gene: TRBJ1-1

CDR3nt: TGTGCCAGCAAAATATCAGCGGGAGGGCTAGATACGCAGTATTTT
CDR3aa: CASKISAGGLDTQYF
d_gene: TRBD2
v_gene: TRBV9
abundance: .
j_gene: TRBJ2-3

CDR3nt: TGTGCCAGCAGCTTTCGGGGAAATGAAAAACTGTTTTTT
CDR3aa: CASSFRGNEKLFF
d_gene: .
v_gene: TRBV7-2
abundance: .
j_gene: TRBJ1-4

CDR3nt: TGCAGCGTTGACGGGGAGGTTTTTCATGATGAGCAGTTCTTC
CDR3aa: CSVDGEVFHDEQFF
d_gene: .
v_gene: TRBV29-1
abundance: few
j_gene: TRBJ2-1

CDR3nt: TGTGCCAGCAGCACTCGCCAGGGGGGAAATGAAAAACTGTTTTTT
CDR3aa: CASSTRQGGNEKLFF
d_gene: TRBD1
v_gene: TRBV3-1/TRBV3-2
abundance: .
j_gene: TRBJ1-4

CDR3nt: TGTGCCAGCAGGACAGGGTATAGCAATCAGCCCCAGCATTTT
CDR3aa: CASRTGYSNQPQHF
d_gene: TRBD1
v_gene: TRBV28
abundance: few
j_gene: TRBJ1-5

CDR3nt: TGTGCCAGCAGCTTAGGGGGCGCTAGCAATCAGCCCCAGCATTTT
CDR3aa: CASSLGGASNQPQHF
d_gene: .
v_gene: TRBV7-8
abundance: many
j_gene: TRBJ1-5

CDR3nt: TGTGCCAGCAGTGCCCAGGCTAATTCACCCCTCCACTTT
CDR3aa: CASSAQANSPLHF
d_gene: .
v_gene: TRBV12-3/TRBV12-4
abundance: .
j_gene: TRBJ1-6

CDR3nt: TGTGCCAGCAGACCGGACAGGGGAGGTTTCACAGATACGCAGTATTTT
CDR3aa: CASRPDRGGFTDTQYF
d_gene: TRBD1
v_gene: TRBV28
abundance: .
j_gene: TRBJ2-3

CDR3nt: TGTGCCAGCTCACCACCGAAGGCTAGCGGTGGAGAGACCCAGTACTTC
CDR3aa: CASSPPKASGGETQYF
d_gene: TRBD2
v_gene: TRBV18
abundance: .
j_gene: TRBJ2-5

CDR3nt: TGTGCCAGCAGCGTAGGCGGGAGGGCGACAAATGAGCAGTTCTTC
CDR3aa: CASSVGGRATNEQFF
d_gene: TRBD2
v_gene: TRBV9
abundance: .
j_gene: TRBJ2-1

CDR3nt: TGTGCCACCAGCAGAGATGAGGGAGGGGCCCAGCCCCAGCATTTT
CDR3aa: CATSRDEGGAQPQHF
d_gene: .
v_gene: TRBV15
abundance: .
j_gene: TRBJ1-5

CDR3nt: TGTGCCAGCAGTTTTGACGGACAGGGGGCCTACGAGCAGTACTTC
CDR3aa: CASSFDGQGAYEQYF
d_gene: TRBD1
v_gene: TRBV6-5
abundance: .
j_gene: TRBJ2-7

CDR3nt: TGTGCCAGCAGCCAAGGAGGGACAGGGGGACAGAATTCACCCCTCCACTTT
CDR3aa: CASSQGGTGGQNSPLHF
d_gene: TRBD1
v_gene: TRBV4-2
abundance: once
j_gene: TRBJ1-6

CDR3nt: TGTGCCTGGAGTGGACAGGGGGGAGGCTACGAGCAGTACTTC
CDR3aa: CAWSGQGGGYEQYF
d_gene: TRBD1
v_gene: TRBV30
abundance: .
j_gene: TRBJ2-7

CDR3nt: TGTGCCAGCAGCCAAGACTTCGCAGCAGATACGCAGTATTTT
CDR3aa: CASSQDFAADTQYF
d_gene: .
v_gene: TRBV4-2
abundance: few
j_gene: TRBJ2-3

CDR3nt: TGTGCCAGCAGTGAGGGCGCGACAGGGAGGTCTGAAGCTTTCTTT
CDR3aa: CASSEGATGRSEAFF
d_gene: TRBD1
v_gene: TRBV2
abundance: .
j_gene: TRBJ1-1

CDR3nt: TGTGCCAGCAGCCAAGATAAGCTCGGGGGAGCTTTCTTT
CDR3aa: CASSQDKLGGAFF
d_gene: .
v_gene: TRBV3-1/TRBV3-2
abundance: .
j_gene: TRBJ1-1

CDR3nt: TGTGCCAGCAGCCAAACCCAGAGCGGGACCCAGTACTTC
CDR3aa: CASSQTQSGTQYF
d_gene: .
v_gene: TRBV14
abundance: .
j_gene: TRBJ2-5

CDR3nt: TGTGCCAGCGGTGGGACAGGCTACGAGCAGTACTTC
CDR3aa: CASGGTGYEQYF
d_gene: TRBD1
v_gene: TRBV2
abundance: many
j_gene: TRBJ2-7

CDR3nt: TGTGCCAGCTCACGTGGGCGGGGAGGAGTGACTGAAGCTTTCTTT
CDR3aa: CASSRGRGGVTEAFF
d_gene: .
v_gene: TRBV18
abundance: .
j_gene: TRBJ1-1

CDR3nt: TGTGCCACCTCTTTTGGCGATCAGGGGGTGGAGCAGTACTTC
CDR3aa: CATSFGDQGVEQYF
d_gene: TRBD1
v_gene: TRBV15
abundance: few
j_gene: TRBJ2-7

CDR3nt: TGTGCCAGCAGTGACTCCGGCGGGGGTTACAATGAGCAGTTCTTC
CDR3aa: CASSDSGGGYNEQFF
d_gene: TRBD2
v_gene: TRBV6-4
abundance: many
j_gene: TRBJ2-1

CDR3nt: TGTGCCAGCAGCCATACCTCGGGGGAGCAGTTCTTC
CDR3aa: CASSHTSGEQFF
d_gene: .
v_gene: TRBV7-2
abundance: .
j_gene: TRBJ2-1

CDR3nt: TGTGCTAGTGGCGTGGGACAGGGGGGGGTAGAGACCCAGTACTTC
CDR3aa: CASGVGQGGVETQYF
d_gene: TRBD1
v_gene: TRBV12-5
abundance: .
j_gene: TRBJ2-5

CDR3nt: TGCGCCAGCTCTAAAGCGGGGGGCAGGAACACCGGGGAGCTGTTTTTT
CDR3aa: CASSKAGGRNTGELFF
d_gene: TRBD2
v_gene: TRBV5-1
abundance: .
j_gene: TRBJ2-2

CDR3nt: TGCAGCGTCGACCCGACAGGGAATGATGAAAAACTGTTTTTT
CDR3aa: CSVDPTGNDEKLFF
d_gene: TRBD1
v_gene: TRBV29-1
abundance: .
j_gene: TRBJ1-4

CDR3nt: TGTGCTAGTGGCCGCGGACTAGCGGGGGAAGAGACCCAGTACTTC
CDR3aa: CASGRGLAGEETQYF
d_gene: TRBD2
v_gene: TRBV12-5
abundance: .
j_gene: TRBJ2-5

CDR3nt: TGTGCCAGCAGTTTATGGGGACAGGGTGGCCCGTATGGCTACACCTTC
CDR3aa: CASSLWGQGGPYGYTF
d_gene: TRBD1
v_gene: TRBV27
abundance: .
j_gene: TRBJ1-2

CDR3nt: TGTGCCAGCAGCTTAGATCAGGGCCATTCACCCCTCCACTTT
CDR3aa: CASSLDQGHSPLHF
d_gene: .
v_gene: TRBV11-2
abundance: once
j_gene: TRBJ1-6

CDR3nt: TGTGCCAGCAGCTTGGGAACTAGCGGGAGGGGAGATACGCAGTATTTT
CDR3aa: CASSLGTSGRGDTQYF
d_gene: TRBD2
v_gene: TRBV7-3
abundance: .
j_gene: TRBJ2-3

CDR3nt: TGTGCCAGCAGCCTAGGCAGCTTAGCGGGAGACTACGAGCAGTACTTC
CDR3aa: CASSLGSLAGDYEQYF
d_gene: TRBD2
v_gene: TRBV7-3
abundance: .
j_gene: TRBJ2-7

CDR3nt: TGCGCCAGCAGCTTGAGAGGGCCCACTGAAGCTTTCTTT
CDR3aa: CASSLRGPTEAFF
d_gene: .
v_gene: TRBV5-1
abundance: .
j_gene: TRBJ1-1

CDR3nt: TGTGCCACCAGCAGAGATCCCCTGACAGGGACCGGGGAGCTGTTTTTT
CDR3aa: CATSRDPLTGTGELFF
d_gene: TRBD1
v_gene: TRBV15
abundance: .
j_gene: TRBJ2-2

CDR3nt: TGTGCCAGCAGTCGGGTGCTCATGAACACTGAAGCTTTCTTT
CDR3aa: CASSRVLMNTEAFF
d_gene: .
v_gene: TRBV14
abundance: .
j_gene: TRBJ1-1

CDR3nt: TGTGCCAGCAGTCCCCTGACAGGGAATGAAAAACTGTTTTTT
CDR3aa: CASSPLTGNEKLFF
d_gene: TRBD1
v_gene: TRBV2
abundance: .
j_gene: TRBJ1-4

CDR3nt: TGTGCCAGCGGGACTAGCGGGAGTAGTGTGGAGACCCAGTACTTC
CDR3aa: CASGTSGSSVETQYF
d_gene: TRBD2
v_gene: TRBV6-5
abundance: .
j_gene: TRBJ2-5

CDR3nt: TGTGCCAGCAGCCCCCTGACAGGGGGGGCTTCACCCCTCCACTTT
CDR3aa: CASSPLTGGASPLHF
d_gene: TRBD1
v_gene: TRBV7-2
abundance: few
j_gene: TRBJ1-6

CDR3nt: TGCGCCAGCAGTCGAACCAGGGGCATTCACAATGAGCAGTTCTTC
CDR3aa: CASSRTRGIHNEQFF
d_gene: .
v_gene: TRBV23-1
abundance: once
j_gene: TRBJ2-1

CDR3nt: TGTGCCAGCAGCTTAGGACAGCATAGCAATCAGCCCCAGCATTTT
CDR3aa: CASSLGQHSNQPQHF
d_gene: .
v_gene: TRBV7-8
abundance: .
j_gene: TRBJ1-5

CDR3nt: TGTGCCAGCAGTCACAGGGGATCACAAAAACCTTATACGCAGTATTTT
CDR3aa: CASSHRGSQKPYTQYF
d_gene: TRBD1
v_gene: TRBV27
abundance: .
j_gene: TRBJ2-3

CDR3nt: TGTGCCAGCAGCCAATCAGTACTGACAGTGATGAACACTGAAGCTTTCTTT
CDR3aa: CASSQSVLTVMNTEAFF
d_gene: .
v_gene: TRBV7-3
abundance: .
j_gene: TRBJ1-1

CDR3nt: TGTGCCACCGAGGGGGGGGAGACCCAGTACTTC
CDR3aa: CATEGGETQYF
d_gene: .
v_gene: TRBV24-1
abundance: .
j_gene: TRBJ2-5

CDR3nt: TGTGCCATACAGGGGAGCGGCTATGGCTACACCTTC
CDR3aa: CAIQGSGYGYTF
d_gene: TRBD1
v_gene: TRBV28
abundance: .
j_gene: TRBJ1-2

CDR3nt: TGTGCCACCAGCGCAAAACGGACCGGGGAGCTGTTTTTT
CDR3aa: CATSAKRTGELFF
d_gene: .
v_gene: TRBV24-1
abundance: .
j_gene: TRBJ2-2

CDR3nt: TGTGCCAGCACCCAGGTACATTCCTACGAGCAGTACTTC
CDR3aa: CASTQVHSYEQYF
d_gene: .
v_gene: TRBV28
abundance: .
j_gene: TRBJ2-7

CDR3nt: TGTGCCAGCTCTCCGTGGAGGTCTGATGAAAAACTGTTTTTT
CDR3aa: CASSPWRSDEKLFF
d_gene: .
v_gene: TRBV27
abundance: once
j_gene: TRBJ1-4

CDR3nt: TGTGCCAGTAGTATCGGACAGGCAACTAATGAAAAACTGTTTTTT
CDR3aa: CASSIGQATNEKLFF
d_gene: TRBD1
v_gene: TRBV19
abundance: .
j_gene: TRBJ1-4

CDR3nt: TGTGCCAGTAAGGAGACTAGCGGTACGGAGACCCAGTACTTC
CDR3aa: CASKETSGTETQYF
d_gene: TRBD2
v_gene: TRBV19
abundance: .
j_gene: TRBJ2-5

CDR3nt: TGTGCCACCACAATTAGAGGGAGTCGTGGGACTAGCGGCTACAATGAGCAGTTCTTC
CDR3aa: CATTIRGSRGTSGYNEQFF
d_gene: TRBD2
v_gene: TRBV27
abundance: .
j_gene: TRBJ2-1

CDR3nt: TGTGCCAGCAGCTTAGAAAGAGGGAGCTACAATGAGCAGTTCTTC
CDR3aa: CASSLERGSYNEQFF
d_gene: .
v_gene: TRBV11-2
abundance: .
j_gene: TRBJ2-1

CDR3nt: TGTGCCAGCAGTCTACTAGCGGGATTCGGCAATGAGCAGTTCTTC
CDR3aa: CASSLLAGFGNEQFF
d_gene: TRBD2
v_gene: TRBV6-5
abundance: .
j_gene: TRBJ2-1

CDR3nt: TGTGCCAGCACCCTCCGGGCGGGCTTACTAGCGGGAGGGAACTACAATGAGCAGTTCTTC
CDR3aa: CASTLRAGLLAGGNYNEQFF
d_gene: .
v_gene: TRBV21-1
abundance: .
j_gene: TRBJ2-1